The 8 T cell receptor beta chains reported below all come from one sample, sequenced in a study of shared clonotypes between healthy human individuals. It was CD45RO-negative cells, positively selected for CCR7, that made up naive CD8 cells, with terminally differentiated effector memory CD45RA+ cells excluded. The method was immunoSEQ multiplex PCR; TCRdb's version includes in-frame clones alone and lacks a portion of them. The table includes around 1.9 million clones, about 93% detected once. Input material: naive CD8+ T cells from PBMCs. The receptors derive from a man in his late teens or twenties in good health. Some clones in this sample may be carry-over from other donors' samples.

V usage is TRBV4-1 and J usage is TRBJ2-7, with D possibly matching TRBD2 (5 bases). The V gene lost 1 base and the J gene lost 3 bases, with 16 bases spanning the gap. CDR3 size: 16 residues. Germline CDR1 and CDR2: MGHRA and YSYEKL. CDR3 bases: TGCGCCAGCAGCCAAGCGGCCGCGGGCCGTGACTACGAGCAGTACTTC. Translating it yields CASSQAAAGRDYEQYF.

The genes are TRBV27 and TRBJ1-2; 8 bases are a match to TRBD1. CDR3 length: 15 residues. Germline CDR1 reads MNHEY; CDR2 reads SMNVEV (reference sequence). The junction had 14 bases not matched to a gene; V was cut back by 8 bases and J by 6 bases. Written as DNA, the CDR3 is TGTGCCAGCGGTGGGACAGGTCCCTTTTTCCATGGCTACACCTTC. It yields the protein CASGGTGPFFHGYTF.

CDR3 protein: CASSQLLADYSYNEQFF. The CDR3 DNA follows: TGCGCCAGCAGCCAACTACTCGCGGATTATTCCTACAATGAGCAGTTCTTC. This chain connects TRBV4-3 to TRBJ2-1; the D is unclear. This CDR3 spans 17 amino acids. Germline loops: CDR1 LGHNA, CDR2 YSLEER. Trimming shortened V by 2 bases and J by 1 base, and 15 bases separated the two germline ends.

V and J are TRBV19 and TRBJ2-2, with 7 bases that match TRBD2. The CDR3 is 16 amino acids. Unmatched junction bases numbered 8, after V lost 0 bases and J lost 7 bases. Germline assignment: CDR1 LNHDA and CDR2 SQIVND (reference sequence). The CDR3 loop is CASSIETGGIDGELFF. The CDR3 DNA reads TGTGCCAGTAGTATAGAGACGGGAGGCATCGACGGGGAGCTGTTTTTT.

The V call is TRBV27, the J call TRBJ2-1; D remains unclear. Germline lookup yields CDR1 MNHEY and CDR2 SMNVEV (reference sequence). CDR3 size: 10 residues. The V end lost 7 bases, the J end lost 8 bases, and 6 bases lay between the germline ends. As DNA, the CDR3 is TGTGCCAGCAAGGGCTATGAGCAGTTCTTC. Its protein is CASKGYEQFF.

The genes are TRBV27 and TRBJ2-1, with 9 bases lining up with TRBD1. J was trimmed by 7 bases and V by 2 bases; bases with no gene match: 6. The CDR3 sequence is 15 residues long. Germline V gene lookup returns CDR1 MNHEY and CDR2 SMNVEV (reference sequence). DNA for the CDR3: TGTGCCAGCAGTTTACAGGGACAGGGTCGAAATGAGCAGTTCTTC. Translated, it gives CASSLQGQGRNEQFF.

With regard to this clone: This sample includes further DNA sequences coding for the same CDR3. The rearrangement uses TRBV5-1 and TRBJ2-7; no definite D call. Trimming pared 0 bases from V and 7 bases from J, leaving 5 bases between. Per the germline V gene, CDR1 is SGHRS and CDR2 is YFSETQ. The CDR3 totals 11 residues. The CDR3 bases are TGCGCCAGCAGCTTGGGGGCAGAGCAGTACTTC. This codes for CASSLGAEQYF.

J is TRBJ1-2 and V is TRBV27; 9 bases fit TRBD1. Germline CDR1 and CDR2: MNHEY and SMNVEV (reference sequence). This CDR3 contains 15 residues. The V gene end was trimmed by 5 bases and the J gene end by 5 bases; junction bases not matched to a gene: 9. The CDR3: CASSPTGGQLYGYTF. The CDR3 DNA sequence: TGTGCCAGCAGTCCGACAGGGGGACAGCTTTATGGCTACACCTTC.